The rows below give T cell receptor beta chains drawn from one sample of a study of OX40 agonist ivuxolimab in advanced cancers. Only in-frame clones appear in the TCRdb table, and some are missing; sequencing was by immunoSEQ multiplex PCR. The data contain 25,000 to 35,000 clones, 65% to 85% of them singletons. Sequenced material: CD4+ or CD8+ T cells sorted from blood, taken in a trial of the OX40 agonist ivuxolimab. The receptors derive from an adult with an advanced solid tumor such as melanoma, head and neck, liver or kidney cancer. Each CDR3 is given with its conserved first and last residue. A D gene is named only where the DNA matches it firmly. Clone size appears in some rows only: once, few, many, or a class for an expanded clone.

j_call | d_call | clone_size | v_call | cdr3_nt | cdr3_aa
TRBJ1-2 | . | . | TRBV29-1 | TGCAGCGTTGGTGGGGCTAACTATGGCTACACCTTC | CSVGGANYGYTF
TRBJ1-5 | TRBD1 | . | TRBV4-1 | TGCGCCAGCAGCCCGGGACAGCTCAATCAGCCCCAGCATTTT | CASSPGQLNQPQHF
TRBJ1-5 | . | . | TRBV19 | TGTGCCAGTGCCGGGGGAATTCAGCCCCAGCATTTT | CASAGGIQPQHF
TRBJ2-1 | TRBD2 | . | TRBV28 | TGTGCCAGCAGCCATCAACCCCGTCTAGCGGGGGGGCCCCACAATGAGCAGTTCTTC | CASSHQPRLAGGPHNEQFF
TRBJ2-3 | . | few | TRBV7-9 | TGTGCCAGCAGCTTGTCCCAGGGGCTCCCAGATACGCAGTATTTT | CASSLSQGLPDTQYF
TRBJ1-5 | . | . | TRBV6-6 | TGTGCCAGCAGTTACCCCGGCAATCAGCCCCAGCATTTT | CASSYPGNQPQHF
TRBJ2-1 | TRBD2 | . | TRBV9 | TGTGCCAGCAGCAATAGCGGGACCTCCTACAATGAGCAGTTCTTC | CASSNSGTSYNEQFF
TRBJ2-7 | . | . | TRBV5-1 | TGCGCCAGCAGCTTGGCCGGGGGCGAGCAGTACTTC | CASSLAGGEQYF
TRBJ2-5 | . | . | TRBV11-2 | TGTGCCAGCAGACCAGACACGGGTGGGACCCAGTACTTC | CASRPDTGGTQYF
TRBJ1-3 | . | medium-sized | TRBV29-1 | TGCAGCGCCATAGGTGTACAGGACCGCTCTGGAAACACCATATATTTT | CSAIGVQDRSGNTIYF
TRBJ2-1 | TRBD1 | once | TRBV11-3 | TGTGCCAGCAGCCCAAGAGAGGGGGCCCCCAATGAGCAGTTCTTC | CASSPREGAPNEQFF
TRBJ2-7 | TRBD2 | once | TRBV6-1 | TGTGCCAGCAGTGTTCTAGCGGGGGGGTGGGAGCAGTACTTC | CASSVLAGGWEQYF
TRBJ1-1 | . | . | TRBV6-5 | TGTGCCAGCAGTTATAACCAAATGATCCCTGAAGCTTTCTTT | CASSYNQMIPEAFF
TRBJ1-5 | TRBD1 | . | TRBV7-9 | TGTGCCAGCAGCCGCGGGACAGTTGATCAGCCCCAGCATTTT | CASSRGTVDQPQHF
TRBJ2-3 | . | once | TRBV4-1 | TGCGCCAGCAGCGCATCTAGTGGTCCCTCAGATACGCAGTATTTT | CASSASSGPSDTQYF
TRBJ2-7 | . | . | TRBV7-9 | TGTGCCAGCAGCTTACCCAGGGGGGACGAGCAGTACTTC | CASSLPRGDEQYF
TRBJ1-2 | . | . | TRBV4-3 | TGCGCCAGCAGCCAAGATCTAGGTTTGGATGGCTACACCTTC | CASSQDLGLDGYTF
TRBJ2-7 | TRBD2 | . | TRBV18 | TGTGCCAGCTCACCCCGTGGGGTAGCGGGAGGTGAATTCTACGAGCAGTACTTC | CASSPRGVAGGEFYEQYF
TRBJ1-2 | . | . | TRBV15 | TGTGCCACCAGCAGAGACAGGGCCTACTATGGCTACACCTTC | CATSRDRAYYGYTF
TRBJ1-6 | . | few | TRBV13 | TGTGCCAGCAGCTTAAAGGGAGGTGGTTCACCCCTCCACTTT | CASSLKGGGSPLHF
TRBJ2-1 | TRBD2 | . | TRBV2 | TGTGCCAGCAGGGGTAGCGGGAGAGGGACCTACAATGAGCAGTTCTTC | CASRGSGRGTYNEQFF
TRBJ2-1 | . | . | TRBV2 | TGTGCCAGCAGTGAAGGGGTCTCCTACAATGAGCAGTTCTTC | CASSEGVSYNEQFF
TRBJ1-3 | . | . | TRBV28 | TGTGCCAGCACCTCAGGCAGGGCCCCCAGAAACACCATATATTTT | CASTSGRAPRNTIYF
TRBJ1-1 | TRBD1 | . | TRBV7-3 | TGTGCCAGCAGCTCCCAGGGGGCCACTGAAGCTTTCTTT | CASSSQGATEAFF
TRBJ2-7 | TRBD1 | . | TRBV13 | TGTGCCAGCAGCTTATTGAGGACAGGCTACGAGCAGTACTTC | CASSLLRTGYEQYF
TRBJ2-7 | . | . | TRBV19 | TGTGCCAGTAGTATCGTACTAGCCGCCACCGAGCAGTACTTC | CASSIVLAATEQYF
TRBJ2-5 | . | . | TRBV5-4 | TGTGCCAGCAGCTCGAGGGGTGGGACCCAGTACTTC | CASSSRGGTQYF
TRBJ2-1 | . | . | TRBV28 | TGTGCCAGCACCCTCTACACTGCAGACTACAATGAGCAGTTCTTC | CASTLYTADYNEQFF
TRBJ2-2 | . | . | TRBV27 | TGTGCCAGCAGTTTATCGAGACAGGGAGGCCCGAACACCGGGGAGCTGTTTTTT | CASSLSRQGGPNTGELFF
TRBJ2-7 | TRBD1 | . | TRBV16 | TGTGCCAGCAGTTCCGACAGGGGCGAGCAGTACTTC | CASSSDRGEQYF
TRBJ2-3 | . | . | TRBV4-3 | TGCGCCAGCAGGCCAAGGCATTCGTTTGCAGATACGCAGTATTTT | CASRPRHSFADTQYF
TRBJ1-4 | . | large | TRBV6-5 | TGTGCCAGCAGTCAACAACGTGCTAATGAAAAACTGTTTTTT | CASSQQRANEKLFF
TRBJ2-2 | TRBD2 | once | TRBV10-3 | TGTGCCATCAGTGTTGTGTTCCTGATAGCGGGGGAGGCGAACACCGGGGAGCTGTTTTTT | CAISVVFLIAGEANTGELFF
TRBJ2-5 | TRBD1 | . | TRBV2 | TGTGCCAGTCACCCCCGGGACAGCCAAGAGACCCAGTACTTC | CASHPRDSQETQYF
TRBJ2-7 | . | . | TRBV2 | TGTGCCAGCAGCCTGGGTCACTTAGCCTACGAGCAGTACTTC | CASSLGHLAYEQYF
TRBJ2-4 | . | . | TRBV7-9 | TGTGCCAGCAGCTTAGACAAAGCCAAAAACATTCAGTACTTC | CASSLDKAKNIQYF
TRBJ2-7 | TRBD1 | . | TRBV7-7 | TGTGCCAGCAGCCCCGGGACAGGGGCCGACGAGCAGTACTTC | CASSPGTGADEQYF
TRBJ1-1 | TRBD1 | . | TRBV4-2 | TGTGCCAGCAGCCTAAGGACAGGGGGACCGATGAACACTGAAGCTTTCTTT | CASSLRTGGPMNTEAFF
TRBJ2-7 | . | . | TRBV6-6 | TGTGCCAGCAGTTACTCCCAATCGGGTAACGAGCAGTACTTC | CASSYSQSGNEQYF
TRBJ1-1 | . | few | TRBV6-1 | TGTGCCAGCAGTGAGGTGAACACTGAAGCTTTCTTT | CASSEVNTEAFF
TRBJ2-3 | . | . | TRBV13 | TGTGCCAGCAGCGGACCAGATACGCAGTATTTT | CASSGPDTQYF
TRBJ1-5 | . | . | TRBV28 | TGTGCCAGCAGCACTGACAGTTATAGCAATCAGCCCCAGCATTTT | CASSTDSYSNQPQHF
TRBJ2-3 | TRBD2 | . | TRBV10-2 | TGCGCCAGCAGTGAGTCGCGGGGGGGGACAGATACGCAGTATTTT | CASSESRGGTDTQYF
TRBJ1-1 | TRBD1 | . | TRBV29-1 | TGCAGCGACCGAGGGGGCAAAGGTACTGAAGCTTTCTTT | CSDRGGKGTEAFF